Listed here are 15 T cell receptor beta chains from one sample, sequenced in a study of beta chain features in type 1 diabetes. For these receptors, no antigen is known. Study-level points and caveats: Shorter TCRB CDR3s, moderately but significantly so, marked every one of the four CD4+ subsets in Type 1 diabetes patients.

Since all of the isolated RNA was reverse transcribed, expressed TCRB transcripts were what got sequenced. Some clones are missing from TCRdb's copy, which holds only in-frame ones; the method was immunoSEQ multiplex PCR. This sample has 150,000 to 200,000 clones, with less than 10% found just once. Sequences were obtained from central memory CD4+ T cells from blood. These TCRs come from a man in his late teens or twenties with type 1 diabetes.

The chain combines TRBV4-2 with TRBJ2-1, with D perhaps TRBD2 (5 bases). This CDR3 has 19 residues. Trimming left V 1 base short and J 0 bases short, with 19 bases between. From germline, CDR1 is LGHNA and CDR2 YNFKEQ. The CDR3 DNA reads as TGTGCCAGCAGCCAAGGCGGGTGGGGAAGCGTGAGCTCCTACAATGAGCAGTTCTTC. This codes for CASSQGGWGSVSSYNEQFF.

This clone was counted only a few times. The chain employs TRBV6-6 and TRBJ2-5; TRBD1 is a possible D gene (5 bases). The CDR3 runs 13 residues. Germline-derived CDR1 and CDR2 are MNHNY and SVGAGI (reference sequence). Trimming pared 6 bases from V and 5 bases from J, leaving 13 bases between. CDR3 nucleotide sequence: TGTGCCAGCAGGGGGCTTCTGCGGGAGACCCAGTACTTC. This encodes CASRGLLRETQYF.

The DNA of the CDR3 is TGTGCCACCAGCAAATATCTTGGGACTAGCGGCACAGATACGCAGTATTTT. Residues: CATSKYLGTSGTDTQYF. The chain links TRBV15 to TRBJ2-3; 10 bases are shared with TRBD2. Trimming removed 4 bases from V and 1 base from J; junction bases left unmatched: 8. CDR3 size: 17 residues. Germline values: CDR1 LNHNV, CDR2 YYDKDF (reference sequence).

The chain couples TRBV11-2 to TRBJ2-4, with D possibly TRBD2 on 7 matching bases. The length of the CDR3 is 15 residues. Germline V gene lookup returns CDR1 SGHAT and CDR2 FQNNGV. Trimming shortened V by 5 bases and J by 8 bases, and 19 bases separated the two germline ends. In DNA, the CDR3 is TGTGCCAGCAGCCCCTGGACTAGGAAGGGGGACATTCAGTACTTC. The encoded protein is CASSPWTRKGDIQYF.

This clone has more than one count but fewer than ten. CDR3 sequence reads: CASSFDRAYGYTF. CDR3 DNA sequence: TGTGCCAGCAGCTTCGACAGGGCCTATGGCTACACCTTC. The chain is built from TRBV5-4 and TRBJ1-2; TRBD1 matches 7 bases. The CDR3 covers 13 residues. The V segment lost 2 bases and the J segment 4 bases; nucleotides outside the gene matches: 2. Germline assignment: CDR1 SGHNT and CDR2 YYREEE (reference sequence).

This clone has just a few counts. The chain has TRBV5-1 and TRBJ2-7, with D possibly being TRBD2 (6 bases). Trimming shortened V by 0 bases and J by 3 bases, and 10 bases separated the two germline ends. CDR1 and CDR2 from the germline V gene are SGHRS and YFSETQ. The CDR3 consists of 14 residues. CDR3 loop: CASSLVGSSYEQYF. The CDR3 DNA sequence: TGCGCCAGCAGCTTGGTCGGGAGCAGCTACGAGCAGTACTTC.

This chain uses TRBV18 with TRBJ2-3; 7 nucleotides align to TRBD2. The CDR3 runs to 13 residues. V lost 10 bases to trimming and J lost 0 bases; unmatched junction nucleotides: 4. Germline-derived CDR1 and CDR2 are KGHSH and LQKENI. CDR3 amino acids: CATALASTDTQYF. The CDR3 DNA reads TGTGCCACTGCACTAGCGAGCACAGATACGCAGTATTTT.

DNA of the CDR3: TGTGCCAGCAGTTTATCGGGACAGGGGGCGCATGGCTACACCTTC. Translation: CASSLSGQGAHGYTF. The J gene is TRBJ1-2, the V gene TRBV28, with TRBD1 matching 12 bases. The trim removed 1 base at V and 6 bases at J, leaving 3 bases unmatched. CDR3 length equals 15 residues. From germline, CDR1 is MDHEN and CDR2 SYDVKM.

The rearrangement links TRBV5-1 to TRBJ2-5, with 8 positions matching TRBD1. This CDR3 spans 15 amino acids. CDR1 is SGHRS and CDR2 is YFSETQ in the germline V gene. J gave up 4 bases and V 1 base, and 6 bases lay outside the gene matches. The CDR3 DNA reads TGCGCCAGCAGCTTGCGCGGACAGGGAGTAGAGACCCAGTACTTC. Encoded protein: CASSLRGQGVETQYF.

The sample holds a few counts of this clone. This chain links TRBV28 with TRBJ2-3; TRBD2 agrees at 8 bases. CDR3 length: 14 residues. Trimming cost V 8 bases and J 8 bases; bases outside gene matches: 12. Germline V gene data show CDR1 as MDHEN and CDR2 as SYDVKM. Here the CDR3 reads CASGLAGVRGTQYF. The DNA for the CDR3 is TGTGCCAGCGGGCTAGCGGGCGTGCGGGGTACGCAGTATTTT.

In its sample, this clone was seen a few times. CDR3 sequence: CASSLEGTTDTQYF. The DNA of the CDR3 is TGCGCCAGCAGCTTGGAGGGGACTACAGATACGCAGTATTTT. The chain has TRBV5-1 and TRBJ2-3; a possible D gene is TRBD2 (6 bases). This CDR3 is built from 14 residues. V gave up 0 bases and J gave up 3 bases, with 8 bases separating them. Looked up from germline, CDR1 is SGHRS and CDR2 is YFSETQ.

The sample holds a few counts of this clone. The CDR3 sequence: CASRTSGQETQYF. The CDR3 region has the DNA TGTGCCAGTCGGACTAGCGGACAAGAGACCCAGTACTTC. The gene calls are TRBV28 and TRBJ2-5, with 10 bases that match TRBD2. CDR1 is MDHEN and CDR2 is SYDVKM in the germline V gene. This CDR3 comprises 13 residues. Trimming took 9 bases from V and 2 from J; bases not matched to a gene: 3. The full variable domain, its missing parts supplied by reference TRBV28 and TRBJ2-5, is DVKVTQSSRYLVKRTGEKVFLECVQDMDHENMFWYRQDPGLGLRLIYFSYDVKMKEKGDIPEGYSVSREKKERFSLILESASTNQTSMYLCASRTSGQETQYFGPGTRLLVL.

The J gene is TRBJ2-5, the V gene TRBV5-1; 7 bases align to TRBD1. Losses at the gene ends were 1 base for V and 3 bases for J; bases not matched to a gene: 3. The CDR3 is 14 residues long. Germline loops: CDR1 SGHRS, CDR2 YFSETQ. The CDR3 is CASSLPGQKETQYF. CDR3 DNA: TGCGCCAGCAGCTTGCCGGGACAGAAAGAGACCCAGTACTTC.

This clone turned up a few times. This chain links TRBV2 with TRBJ1-1, with a possible D match to TRBD1 (5 bases). The CDR3 has 13 residues. Germline V gene lookup returns CDR1 SNHLY and CDR2 FYNNEI. V dropped 11 bases and J dropped 1 base, with 14 bases sitting between them. The CDR3 region has the DNA TGTGCCTCCGAGCTAGGACAGAACACTGAAGCTTTCTTT. As protein: CASELGQNTEAFF.

This clone has a handful of counts. The chain has TRBV18 and TRBJ1-5, with TRBD1 matching over 9 bases. There are 13 residues in the CDR3. Unmatched junction bases numbered 2, after V lost 6 bases and J lost 5 bases. Germline V gene sequence: CDR1 KGHSH, CDR2 LQKENI. CDR3 DNA sequence: TGTGCCAGCTCCCGGACAGGGGATCAGCCCCAGCATTTT. It yields the protein CASSRTGDQPQHF.